This T cell receptor (beta chain) was captured in a study of CD8 T cells in ankylosing spondylitis. In germline, CDR1 is MNHNS, CDR2 SASEGT. The CDR3 has 14 amino acids. The V end lost 6 bases, the J end lost 2 bases, and 10 bases lay between the germline ends. Study-wide results and limits: The study identified a TCR beta motif of under ten highly homologous variants that appeared characteristic of ankylosing spondylitis blood. There was reportedly significant enrichment of clones that were disease-linked in matched ankylosing spondylitis synovial fluid. Earlier reports found some motif variants in synovial fluid and blood in reactive arthritis.

Each TCR beta library was made by quantitative 5'-RACE that incorporated molecular barcodes. In TCRdb, the 5' RACE reads were re-called with MiXCR into one record per CDR3 protein. This sample has some 250,000 distinct CDR3 sequences, with approximately 12% found just once. With respect to this clonotype: Its antigen remains unknown.

This TCR was recovered from a male donor with ankylosing spondylitis or in good health (not recorded which). The source material was blood, either unsorted or a sorted T cell fraction (not recorded which). The chain couples TRBV6-1 to TRBJ2-2, with a tentative D call TRBD1 (6 bases). The CDR3 reads CASRKDRNTGELFF. The CDR3 region has the DNA TGTGCCAGCAGAAAGGACAGAAACACCGGGGAGCTGTTTTTT.